The TCR beta chain described here comes from a study of CD8 T cells in Susac syndrome. RNA totalling about 0.45 to 1 ug underwent reverse transcription with random hexamers. Amplification of TCR beta CDR3 across 54 Vbeta and 13 Jbeta was performed with immunoSEQ multiplex PCR. TCRdb re-analysed the immunoSEQ multiplex PCR reads in MiXCR, keeping a single row per CDR3 protein. This sample carries hundreds of thousands of distinct CDR3 sequences, 94% of them seen once, and the ten largest clones take approximately 0.15%. The CDR3 sequence is 14 residues long. V lost 0 bases, J lost 3 bases, and 1 base stayed unmatched. Looked up from germline, CDR1 is DFQATT and CDR2 is SNEGSKA (reference sequence).

J is TRBJ2-7 and V is TRBV20-1, with TRBD1 matching over 11 bases. The sample was CD4+ T cells from PBMCs. The sequence derives from a human donor with Susac syndrome. The CDR3: CSAREGTGGYEQYF. CDR3 DNA: TGCAGTGCTAGAGAGGGGACAGGGGGCTACGAGCAGTACTTC.